A single sample gave rise to the 25 T cell receptor beta chains below, sequenced in a study of blood T cell repertoires in COVID-19. Method: immunoSEQ multiplex PCR; TCRdb's copy keeps in-frame clones and lacks some. Of around 100,000 clones listed, about 87% were seen once; the top ten hold over 15%. The sequenced material came from peripheral blood. These TCRs come from a human donor in a cohort sampled during active COVID-19.

The V and J genes are TRBV19 and TRBJ1-5; possible D gene TRBD1, 6 bases. V was clipped by 5 bases and J by 3 bases, with 17 bases between them. In germline, CDR1 is LNHDA, CDR2 SQIVND (reference sequence). This CDR3 comprises 16 residues. CDR3 nucleotides: TGTGCCAGTAGTCCCCGGGAGGGGGTGGTCAATCAGCCCCAGCATTTT. It specifies CASSPREGVVNQPQHF.

J is TRBJ2-1 and V is TRBV19, with TRBD1 identical over 9 bases. Germline trimming cut 4 bases from V and 5 bases from J; bases unmatched to any gene: 6. The CDR3 is 15 residues long. Germline CDR1 is LNHDA and CDR2 is SQIVND (reference sequence). The CDR3 loop is CASSRKGQGNNEQFF. For the CDR3, the DNA is TGTGCCAGTAGTAGGAAGGGACAGGGTAACAATGAGCAGTTCTTC.

This chain connects TRBV19 to TRBJ2-1, with TRBD2 identical over 15 bases. The germline V gene has CDR1 LNHDA and CDR2 SQIVND (reference sequence). The CDR3 runs to 15 residues. Germline trimming cut 7 bases from V and 6 bases from J; bases unmatched to any gene: 4. CDR3 protein: CASTGLAGGLNEQFF. The CDR3 nucleotides are TGTGCCAGTACCGGACTAGCGGGAGGGCTCAATGAGCAGTTCTTC.

V and J are TRBV5-1 and TRBJ1-2; D not resolved. This CDR3 contains 13 residues. The V and J ends lost 4 bases and 4 bases respectively, with 11 bases between them. In germline, CDR1 is SGHRS, CDR2 YFSETQ. The CDR3 reads CASSLGEGYGYTF. In DNA, the CDR3 is TGCGCCAGCAGCCTGGGAGAGGGCTATGGCTACACCTTC. The variable domain in full, completed from reference TRBV5-1 and TRBJ1-2, reads KAGVTQTPRYLIKTRGQQVTLSCSPISGHRSVSWYQQTPGQGLQFLFEYFSETQRNKGNFPGRFSGRQFSNSRSEMNVSTLELGDSALYLCASSLGEGYGYTFGSGTRLTVV.

The chain has TRBV27 and TRBJ2-2; TRBD1 might be the D (7 bases). The CDR3 is 16 amino acids. Germline V gene data show CDR1 as MNHEY and CDR2 as SMNVEV (reference sequence). Trimming removed 5 bases at V and 7 bases at J, with 20 bases between. The CDR3 is CASSPWRGRKVGELFF. The CDR3 DNA follows: TGTGCCAGCAGTCCCTGGAGGGGGCGCAAAGTCGGGGAGCTGTTTTTT.

The rearrangement links TRBV7-3 to TRBJ2-1, with 7 positions matching TRBD1. Losses at the gene ends were 5 bases for V and 8 bases for J; bases not matched to a gene: 9. CDR3 size: 14 residues. CDR1 is SGHTA, CDR2 FQGTGA, per germline. Here the CDR3 DNA reads TGTGCCAGCAGCCGGGACAGCCGCTTCGATGAGCAGTTCTTC. It translates to CASSRDSRFDEQFF.

The V call is TRBV11-2, the J call TRBJ2-3; TRBD2 matches 7 bases. The V gene's germline CDR1 is SGHAT and CDR2 FQNNGV. V dropped 1 base and J dropped 4; count of bases not matched to a gene: 8. This CDR3 comprises 16 residues. The CDR3 sequence: CASSLGGSLAADTQYF. DNA of the CDR3: TGTGCCAGCAGCTTAGGCGGGAGCCTAGCCGCAGATACGCAGTATTTT.

V usage is TRBV30 and J usage is TRBJ1-2; D uncertain. Germline CDR1 GTSNPN, CDR2 SVGIG (reference sequence). Trimming removed 4 bases at V and 2 bases at J, with 8 bases between. The CDR3 has 12 residues. CDR3 DNA sequence: TGTGCCTGGACGGGAGGCAACTATGGCTACACCTTC. This gives the protein CAWTGGNYGYTF.

V and J are TRBV10-3 and TRBJ2-3; 10 bases fit TRBD2. With 4 bases clipped from V and 5 bases from J, the junction kept 6 bases outside the gene matches. Germline V CDR1 and CDR2: ENHRY, SYGVKD. CDR3 length: 15 amino acids. The CDR3 protein is CAISGNSGGVDTQYF. CDR3 DNA sequence: TGTGCCATCAGTGGAAACAGCGGGGGGGTAGATACGCAGTATTTT.

The rearrangement uses TRBV5-4 and TRBJ2-5, with a possible D match to TRBD2 (6 bases). CDR1 is SGHNT, CDR2 YYREEE, per germline (reference sequence). The CDR3 sequence is 15 residues long. Trimming removed 0 bases from V and 0 bases from J, with 9 bases in between. The CDR3 spells CASSLGPSDQETQYF. The CDR3 DNA sequence: TGTGCCAGCAGCTTGGGTCCTAGCGACCAAGAGACCCAGTACTTC.

This clone showed up just once. The rearrangement links TRBV7-3 to TRBJ2-1; the match to TRBD1 covers 9 bases. CDR3 length equals 15 residues. Trimming cost V 4 bases and J 3 bases; bases outside gene matches: 4. Germline V gene lookup returns CDR1 SGHTA and CDR2 FQGTGA. The CDR3 region has the DNA TGTGCCAGCAGCTCCGGGACAGGGATCTACAATGAGCAGTTCTTC. This encodes CASSSGTGIYNEQFF. Full variable domain (rest looked up from reference TRBV7-3 and TRBJ2-1): GAGVSQTPSNKVTEKGKYVELRCDPISGHTALYWYRQSLGQGPEFLIYFQGTGAADDSGLPNDRFFAVRPEGSVSTLKIQRTERGDSAVYLCASSSGTGIYNEQFFGPGTRLTVL.

This sequence joins TRBV24-1 and TRBJ1-2; a possible D gene is TRBD1 (6 bases). The CDR3 is 11 amino acids. The germline gives CDR1 KGHDR, CDR2 SFDVKD. V lost 6 bases to trimming and J lost 8 bases, with 9 bases between them. CDR3 in amino acids: CATSFGQGYTF. CDR3 sequence (DNA): TGTGCCACCAGTTTCGGACAGGGCTACACCTTC.

The V call is TRBV29-1, the J call TRBJ2-2, with TRBD1 as a possible D gene (5 bases). The germline CDR1 and CDR2 sequences are SQVTM and ANQGSEA. The CDR3 is made up of 13 amino acids. The V end lost 7 bases, the J end lost 1 base, and 10 bases lay between the germline ends. CDR3 sequence (DNA): TGCAGCGGGGGCCAGGGGAACACCGGGGAGCTGTTTTTT. Residues: CSGGQGNTGELFF.

V usage is TRBV5-4 and J usage is TRBJ2-3; TRBD2 matches at 14 bases. Germline V gene sequence: CDR1 SGHNT, CDR2 YYREEE (reference sequence). J gave up 3 bases and V 1 base, and 7 bases lay outside the gene matches. The CDR3 covers 18 residues. The CDR3 DNA sequence: TGTGCCAGCAGCTTGTGGTGGACTAGCGGGGGGTATACAGATACGCAGTATTTT. Translation: CASSLWWTSGGYTDTQYF.

This clone turned up a few times. This chain joins TRBV19 and TRBJ1-2, with unresolved D. The CDR3 length is 14 residues. CDR1 and CDR2 from the germline V gene are LNHDA and SQIVND (reference sequence). The V end was cut by 4 bases, the J end by 1 base, with 10 bases between. CDR3 nucleotides: TGTGCCAGTAGTAGCGACCGGGGTAACTATGGCTACACCTTC. It yields the protein CASSSDRGNYGYTF.

This chain joins TRBV6-5 and TRBJ2-3, with TRBD2 as a possible D gene (5 bases). Germline V CDR1 and CDR2: MNHEY, SVGAGI. V lost 0 bases, J lost 2 bases, and 9 bases lay in between. CDR3 length equals 15 residues. CDR3 loop: CASSYSPGNTDTQYF. The CDR3 DNA reads TGTGCCAGCAGTTACTCTCCGGGGAACACAGATACGCAGTATTTT.

This clone has a count of ten or more. The rearrangement uses TRBV21-1 and TRBJ2-1; TRBD2 is the table's D call, not checked against the DNA. TRBV21-1 is a pseudogene. This CDR3 contains 15 residues. CDR3 sequence (DNA): TGTGCCAGCAGCAAAGGGACTAGCGGGAGCAATGAGCAGTTCTTC. Translating gives CASSKGTSGSNEQFF.

V and J are TRBV27 and TRBJ2-1; a possible D gene is TRBD1 (6 bases). The V gene's germline CDR1 is MNHEY and CDR2 SMNVEV (reference sequence). Deletions cut 7 bases from V and 8 bases from J, with 9 bases between. The CDR3 extends over 11 amino acids. CDR3 region: CASKRGYEQFF. CDR3 nucleotide sequence: TGTGCCAGCAAGAGGGGGTATGAGCAGTTCTTC.

The chain couples TRBV27 to TRBJ1-2; D ambiguous. The V and J ends lost 0 bases and 8 bases respectively, with 7 bases between them. This CDR3 comprises 12 residues. Germline V CDR1 and CDR2: MNHEY, SMNVEV (reference sequence). CDR3 sequence reads: CASSLSMEGYTF. In nucleotides, the CDR3 is TGTGCCAGCAGTTTATCGATGGAGGGCTACACCTTC.

CDR3: CASSQQGMNTEAFF. The CDR3 DNA follows: TGTGCCAGCAGCCAGCAGGGGATGAACACTGAAGCTTTCTTT. The rearrangement joins TRBV5-6 to TRBJ1-1; a possible D gene is TRBD1 (6 bases). CDR1 SGHDT and CDR2 YYEEEE come from the germline V gene. CDR3 length: 14 amino acids. V was shortened by 4 bases and J by 0 bases, with 10 bases between the two germline ends.

This chain connects TRBV6-1 to TRBJ1-2, with 9 bases fitting TRBD1. CDR3 length equals 16 residues. The germline CDR1 and CDR2 sequences are MNHNS and SASEGT. The V gene end was trimmed by 2 bases and the J gene end by 3 bases; junction bases not matched to a gene: 7. CDR3: CASSEPRTGVDYGYTF. The CDR3 region has the DNA TGTGCCAGCAGTGAACCCCGGACAGGGGTCGACTATGGCTACACCTTC.

The genes are TRBV3-1 (or the pseudogene TRBV3-2) and TRBJ1-2, with D perhaps TRBD1 (6 bases). The CDR3 contains 15 residues. Per the germline V gene, CDR1 is LGHDT and CDR2 is YNNKEL (reference sequence). V lost 2 bases and J 8 bases, leaving 18 bases between the germline ends. In DNA, the CDR3 is TGTGCCAGCAGCCAACCCTGGAACAGGGTGGACGGCTACACCTTC. Encoded protein: CASSQPWNRVDGYTF.

The V and J genes are TRBV20-1 and TRBJ2-1; 10 nucleotides line up with TRBD2. Trimming removed 3 bases from V and 6 bases from J; junction bases left unmatched: 5. The CDR3 has 14 amino acids. The germline CDR1 and CDR2 sequences are DFQATT and SNEGSKA (reference sequence). The CDR3 loop is CSASQAGGPNEQFF. For the CDR3, the DNA is TGCAGTGCTAGTCAAGCGGGGGGGCCCAATGAGCAGTTCTTC.

The V call is TRBV29-1, the J call TRBJ2-7, with D possibly matching TRBD2 (5 bases). Per the germline V gene, CDR1 is SQVTM and CDR2 is ANQGSEA. The germline V and J ends were trimmed by 2 bases and 4 bases, with 18 bases remaining between them. The CDR3 loop spans 15 amino acids. CDR3 residues: CSVESAAGVSYEQYF. The CDR3 DNA sequence: TGCAGCGTTGAATCGGCCGCCGGGGTCTCGTACGAGCAGTACTTC.

This chain connects TRBV29-1 to TRBJ2-7, with 13 nucleotides matching TRBD2. This CDR3 region has 15 residues. Germline loops: CDR1 SQVTM, CDR2 ANQGSEA. Trimming at V came to 6 bases and at J to 2 bases, leaving 7 bases not matched to a gene. The CDR3 nucleotides are TGCAGCGTCCTTTGGGGGACTAGCGGGACCTACGAGCAGTACTTC. Translation gives CSVLWGTSGTYEQYF.